Listed below are T cell receptor beta chains from one sample, sequenced in a study of T cells in Graves' hyperthyroidism and ophthalmopathy. TCRdb re-called the multiplex PCR reads through MiXCR, storing one row per CDR3 protein. The sample lists under 300,000 distinct CDR3 sequences; roughly 15% were seen once. Material: blood. These receptors were taken from a woman aged 40 to 50 with Graves' hyperthyroidism that later progressed to Graves' ophthalmopathy. The CDR3 runs from the conserved cysteine through the conserved F or W. The D gene is left open where the match is weak. A row's size may be missing; if present it is once, few, many or a size class.

TRBV7-3	TRBJ2-1	-	TRBD2	CASSYSGRGHNEQFF	TGTGCCAGCAGCTATAGCGGGAGAGGGCACAATGAGCAGTTCTTC
TRBV4-1	TRBJ1-4	-	-	CASSQIPAPLRAANEKLFF	TGCGCCAGCAGCCAAATTCCCGCGCCTCTCCGGGCCGCTAATGAAAAACTGTTTTTT
TRBV14	TRBJ1-6	many	-	CASSQDLGQINSPLHF	TGTGCCAGCAGCCAAGATCTAGGACAGATTAATTCACCCCTCCACTTT
TRBV18	TRBJ2-3	many	TRBD2	CASSPGAGGFTDTQYF	TGTGCCAGCTCACCAGGCGCGGGAGGTTTCACAGATACGCAGTATTTT
TRBV2	TRBJ1-1	many	-	CASRQTPNTEAFF	TGTGCCAGCAGGCAGACACCGAACACTGAAGCTTTCTTT
TRBV11-2	TRBJ2-7	-	TRBD2	CASSLRLAGPYEQYF	TGTGCCAGCAGCTTAAGACTAGCGGGACCCTACGAGCAGTACTTC
TRBV30	TRBJ2-6	many	-	CAWSVLNWGDHSGANVLTF	TGTGCCTGGAGTGTACTGAACTGGGGGGATCACTCTGGGGCCAACGTCCTGACTTTC
TRBV5-5	TRBJ2-1	many	-	CASSLWAGRHDNEQFF	TGTGCCAGCAGCTTGTGGGCAGGCCGACACGACAATGAGCAGTTCTTC
TRBV6-1	TRBJ1-1	many	-	CASSPPVNPGTEAFF	TGTGCCAGCAGCCCCCCTGTCAATCCGGGGACTGAAGCTTTCTTT
TRBV6-1	TRBJ2-7	few	-	CASNPGAIHEQYF	TGTGCCAGCAACCCGGGGGCTATACACGAGCAGTACTTC
TRBV4-1	TRBJ2-3	-	TRBD2	CASSRGTSGRENTQYF	TGCGCCAGCAGCCGGGGGACTAGCGGGAGGGAGAATACGCAGTATTTT
TRBV7-8	TRBJ1-2	many	TRBD1	CASSLRTGWDYGYTF	TGTGCCAGCAGCTTACGGACAGGGTGGGACTATGGCTACACCTTC
TRBV10-2	TRBJ2-1	many	-	CASNGGAGSYNEQFF	TGCGCCAGCAACGGAGGAGCGGGCTCCTACAATGAGCAGTTCTTC
TRBV28	TRBJ2-7	many	TRBD1	CASSATPGTGNYEQYF	TGTGCCAGCAGTGCTACCCCCGGGACAGGGAACTACGAGCAGTACTTC
TRBV6-5	TRBJ1-6	many	-	CASSYSIGKVSPLHF	TGTGCCAGCAGTTACTCGATAGGGAAGGTGTCACCCCTCCACTTT
TRBV18	TRBJ1-2	many	TRBD1	CASSPSRQGGNYGYTF	TGTGCCAGCTCACCATCAAGACAGGGAGGGAACTATGGCTACACCTTC
TRBV27	TRBJ2-1	many	TRBD1	CASSLSSGGQGRFGEQFF	TGTGCCAGCAGTTTATCGTCAGGGGGCCAGGGGCGGTTCGGTGAGCAGTTCTTC
TRBV11-2	TRBJ1-4	many	TRBD1	CASSAPTGGGEKLFF	TGTGCCAGCAGCGCGCCGACAGGGGGAGGAGAAAAACTGTTTTTT
TRBV20-1	TRBJ2-5	-	-	CSAVYGIYRQEAQYF	TGCAGTGCTGTCTACGGGATTTATAGACAAGAGGCCCAGTACTTC
TRBV6-1	TRBJ1-4	few	-	CASRRTATNEKLFF	TGTGCCAGCAGACGGACAGCAACTAATGAAAAACTGTTTTTT
TRBV5-1	TRBJ2-1	many	TRBD1	CASSSPDDGQGLYNEQFF	TGCGCCAGCAGCTCCCCAGATGACGGACAGGGCCTTTACAATGAGCAGTTCTTC
TRBV28	TRBJ2-1	many	TRBD2	CASSALGTSGNEQFF	TGTGCCAGCAGTGCCCTCGGGACTAGCGGCAATGAGCAGTTCTTC
TRBV3-1	TRBJ2-1	many	-	CASTRSGGAGMYEQFF	TGTGCCAGCACCAGGTCGGGGGGCGCGGGAATGTATGAGCAGTTCTTC
TRBV20-1	TRBJ1-6	many	-	CSAIRDSSYNSPLHF	TGCAGTGCTATAAGAGATTCCTCCTATAATTCACCCCTCCACTTT
TRBV30	TRBJ2-1	many	-	CAWKGDYHNEQFF	TGTGCCTGGAAGGGGGACTATCACAATGAGCAGTTCTTC
TRBV5-1	TRBJ2-1	many	-	CASSLAAWESSYNEQFF	TGCGCCAGCAGCTTGGCCGCATGGGAGAGCTCCTACAATGAGCAGTTCTTC
TRBV12-3/TRBV12-4	TRBJ1-1	many	-	CASRAGWNTEAFF	TGTGCCAGCAGGGCTGGATGGAACACTGAAGCTTTCTTT
TRBV7-9	TRBJ2-5	many	-	CASSRYTETQYF	TGTGCCAGCAGTCGCTACACGGAGACCCAGTACTTC
TRBV5-1	TRBJ1-2	-	TRBD1	CASSLSTGRNGYTF	TGCGCCAGCAGCTTATCGACAGGGCGGAATGGCTACACCTTC
TRBV6-5	TRBJ1-2	many	-	CASSYVFGSHYGYTF	TGTGCCAGCAGTTACGTTTTCGGCAGCCACTATGGCTACACCTTC
TRBV10-2	TRBJ2-1	-	TRBD1	CASSLGQVNEQFF	TGCGCCAGCAGCCTGGGACAGGTCAATGAGCAGTTCTTC
TRBV27	TRBJ2-7	many	-	CASSFVGGDIEQYF	TGTGCCAGCAGTTTCGTAGGCGGGGACATCGAGCAGTACTTC
TRBV29-1	TRBJ1-2	many	TRBD1	CSVIGRGLNYGYTF	TGCAGCGTTATCGGCAGGGGGCTTAACTATGGCTACACCTTC
TRBV19	TRBJ2-7	many	-	CASSIRDADYEQYF	TGTGCCAGTAGTATCCGGGACGCAGACTACGAGCAGTACTTC
TRBV6-2/TRBV6-3	TRBJ2-7	-	-	CASSLIPGLLGYEQYF	TGTGCCAGCAGTTTAATACCGGGTCTGTTGGGATACGAGCAGTACTTC
TRBV20-1	TRBJ2-1	many	TRBD2	CSAPRTSAYNEQFF	TGCAGTGCTCCCCGGACTAGCGCCTACAATGAGCAGTTCTTC
TRBV6-1	TRBJ1-3	many	TRBD1	CASSYFLPGGRGGNTIYF	TGTGCCAGCAGTTATTTTTTACCAGGGGGCAGAGGTGGAAACACCATATATTTT
TRBV6-1	TRBJ2-1	many	-	CASTLGGARNEQFF	TGTGCCAGCACCCTAGGGGGGGCGCGCAATGAGCAGTTCTTC
TRBV20-1	TRBJ2-1	many	TRBD1	CSAPSGQVTYNEQFF	TGCAGTGCTCCCTCGGGACAGGTCACCTACAATGAGCAGTTCTTC
TRBV5-1	TRBJ2-1	many	-	CASSLSMRSSYNEQFF	TGCGCCAGCAGCCTTAGCATGCGAAGCTCCTACAATGAGCAGTTCTTC
TRBV7-9	TRBJ2-7	-	TRBD2	CASSLATAMSGRFHEQYF	TGTGCCAGCAGCTTAGCGACTGCGATGAGCGGGAGGTTCCACGAGCAGTACTTC
TRBV29-1	TRBJ2-7	many	TRBD1	CSALQGPSYEQYF	TGCAGCGCCTTACAGGGGCCGTCCTACGAGCAGTACTTC
TRBV7-3	TRBJ2-2	many	TRBD2	CASSFSGSGTGELFF	TGTGCCAGCAGCTTTAGCGGGAGCGGCACCGGGGAGCTGTTTTTT